The rows below give T cell receptor beta chains drawn from one sample of a study of blood T cell repertoires in COVID-19. Measured with immunoSEQ multiplex PCR; TCRdb has only the in-frame clones, and not every one. The sample contains fewer than 110,000 clones, about 90% of which appear only once. The sample consisted of peripheral blood. The receptors were sampled from a woman aged 55-69 years with acute or convalescent COVID-19. Both conserved end residues are part of each CDR3. The D gene is left open where the match is weak. Part of the rows lack a size; the others show once, few, many or a class for expanded clones.

J,size,D,V,CDR3,DNA
TRBJ2-5,once,-,TRBV5-1,CASSRTVQEETQYF,TGCGCCAGCAGTCGGACAGTCCAGGAAGAGACCCAGTACTTC
TRBJ1-1,-,-,TRBV7-2,CASSYRSGNTEAFF,TGTGCCAGCAGCTACCGCTCAGGGAACACTGAAGCTTTCTTT
TRBJ2-3,-,-,TRBV7-9,CASSLGETDTQYF,TGTGCCAGCAGCTTGGGAGAAACAGATACGCAGTATTTT
TRBJ2-3,-,TRBD1,TRBV3-1/TRBV3-2,CASGTESTDTQYF,TGTGCCAGCGGGACAGAAAGCACAGATACGCAGTATTTT
TRBJ2-6,-,-,TRBV18,CASSPQGGSGANVLTF,TGTGCCAGCTCACCACAAGGCGGGTCTGGGGCCAACGTCCTGACTTTC
TRBJ1-4,-,-,TRBV5-1,CASSGALSGEKLFF,TGCGCCAGCAGCGGAGCGTTATCGGGTGAAAAACTGTTTTTT
TRBJ2-1,-,TRBD2,TRBV28,CASSLSGLAGEKVFF,TGTGCCAGCAGTTTATCGGGACTAGCGGGAGAAAAAGTTTTCTTC
TRBJ1-5,once,-,TRBV6-5,CASSQQGFSNQPQHF,TGTGCCAGCAGCCAACAGGGTTTTAGCAATCAGCCCCAGCATTTT
TRBJ2-2,-,-,TRBV19,CASSILGGGTNTGELFF,TGTGCCAGTAGTATTTTGGGAGGCGGGACGAACACCGGGGAGCTGTTTTTT
TRBJ1-3,once,-,TRBV10-1,CASSDRSGNTIYF,TGCGCCAGCAGTGACAGGTCTGGAAACACCATATATTTT
TRBJ2-2,-,-,TRBV6-4,CASSAKGFPTGELFF,TGTGCCAGCAGTGCAAAGGGGTTTCCGACCGGGGAGCTGTTTTTT
TRBJ1-6,-,-,TRBV6-5,CASSYPERNSPLHF,TGTGCCAGCAGTTACCCGGAGAGGAATTCACCCCTCCACTTT
TRBJ2-1,once,-,TRBV20-1,CSASGVGRSYNEQFF,TGCAGTGCTAGTGGGGTCGGGAGATCCTACAATGAGCAGTTCTTC
TRBJ1-5,-,-,TRBV12-3/TRBV12-4,CASSLNRDQPQHF,TGTGCCAGCAGTTTAAACAGAGATCAGCCCCAGCATTTT
TRBJ1-1,-,-,TRBV5-1,CASSLEADMNTEAFF,TGCGCCAGCAGCTTGGAGGCAGACATGAACACTGAAGCTTTCTTT
TRBJ2-1,-,TRBD2,TRBV7-3,CASSDLAGVSEQFF,TGTGCCAGCAGCGACCTAGCGGGAGTGAGTGAGCAGTTCTTC
TRBJ2-7,few,TRBD2,TRBV5-4,CASSLGTSGIVYEQYF,TGTGCCAGCAGCTTGGGGACTAGCGGGATCGTCTACGAGCAGTACTTC
TRBJ2-5,-,-,TRBV6-6,CASSRTSQSETQYF,TGTGCCAGCAGCCGAACTAGCCAGTCTGAGACCCAGTACTTC
TRBJ1-6,-,TRBD1,TRBV18,CASSPGTDNSPLHF,TGTGCCAGCTCACCAGGGACAGATAATTCACCCCTCCACTTT
TRBJ1-2,once,TRBD1,TRBV2,CASSEWSGGAAYGYTF,TGTGCCAGCAGTGAATGGTCAGGGGGTGCTGCCTATGGCTACACCTTC
TRBJ1-1,-,-,TRBV20-1,CSASYVSEAFF,TGCAGTGCTAGCTATGTCTCTGAAGCTTTCTTT
TRBJ1-5,few,-,TRBV6-5,CASSPTDSNQPQHF,TGTGCCAGCAGCCCGACAGACAGCAATCAGCCCCAGCATTTT
TRBJ1-3,-,TRBD1,TRBV30,CAWSRNFPDRGGRNTIYF,TGTGCCTGGAGTAGGAATTTCCCGGACAGGGGAGGCAGAAACACCATATATTTT
TRBJ1-1,-,-,TRBV19,CASSTRGVRVNTEAFF,TGTGCCAGTAGTACCCGTGGTGTACGGGTAAACACTGAAGCTTTCTTT
TRBJ1-5,-,-,TRBV30,CAWSVLGGGQPQHF,TGTGCCTGGAGTGTACTCGGGGGGGGACAGCCCCAGCATTTT
TRBJ1-4,once,TRBD1,TRBV4-1,CASSQERTGWEKLFF,TGCGCCAGCAGCCAAGAGAGGACAGGGTGGGAAAAACTGTTTTTT
TRBJ1-1,-,-,TRBV11-2,CASSLSAEAFF,TGTGCCAGCAGCTTGAGTGCTGAAGCTTTCTTT
TRBJ2-1,-,TRBD1,TRBV10-1,CARPGQPLSGEQFF,TGCGCCAGGCCGGGACAGCCCCTAAGTGGTGAGCAGTTCTTC
TRBJ1-2,-,TRBD1,TRBV7-2,CASSLVGQTYGYTF,TGTGCCAGCAGCTTAGTGGGACAGACTTATGGCTACACCTTC
TRBJ1-2,-,-,TRBV9,CASSGPGPDRGYTF,TGTGCCAGCAGTGGACCGGGCCCCGACAGGGGCTACACCTTC
TRBJ1-2,-,TRBD1,TRBV11-3,CASSPPREGQVF,TGTGCCAGCAGCCCTCCCCGTGAAGGACAGGTCTTC
TRBJ2-1,-,TRBD2,TRBV6-5,CASRGLAGDHEQFF,TGTGCCAGCAGGGGACTAGCGGGAGATCATGAGCAGTTCTTC
TRBJ2-1,-,TRBD1,TRBV9,CASSVEARGRGEQFF,TGTGCCAGCAGCGTAGAAGCAAGGGGGCGCGGTGAGCAGTTCTTC
TRBJ1-1,-,TRBD1,TRBV29-1,CSAGTGPNTEAFF,TGCAGCGCCGGGACAGGGCCGAACACTGAAGCTTTCTTT
TRBJ2-1,-,TRBD2,TRBV2,CASGLTSVGSNEQFF,TGTGCCAGCGGCCTGACTAGCGTGGGATCCAATGAGCAGTTCTTC
TRBJ1-2,-,TRBD1,TRBV2,CASSRDSYGYTF,TGTGCCAGCAGTCGGGACAGCTATGGCTACACCTTC
TRBJ1-2,-,-,TRBV28,CASSLTTGNSGYTF,TGTGCCAGCAGTTTAACTACAGGAAACTCTGGCTACACCTTC
TRBJ2-5,once,-,TRBV29-1,CSVAGDRETQYF,TGCAGCGTTGCCGGGGATCGAGAGACCCAGTACTTC
TRBJ1-2,-,-,TRBV10-1,CASSEQVYGYTF,TGCGCCAGCAGTGAGCAGGTCTATGGCTACACCTTC
TRBJ2-7,-,-,TRBV29-1,CSVEFQGSSSYEQYF,TGCAGCGTTGAATTCCAGGGATCGAGCTCCTACGAGCAGTACTTC
TRBJ1-5,few,-,TRBV7-9,CASSLGTVYSNQPQHF,TGTGCCAGCAGCTTAGGGACAGTTTATAGCAATCAGCCCCAGCATTTT
TRBJ2-1,-,-,TRBV5-6,CASSSALAVSPFF,TGTGCCAGCAGCTCAGCGCTCGCGGTTAGTCCGTTCTTC
TRBJ2-1,-,TRBD2,TRBV19,CASSIGATSDDEQFF,TGTGCCAGTAGTATAGGGGCCACTAGCGACGATGAGCAGTTCTTC
TRBJ1-6,-,-,TRBV2,CASSVLAQDSPLHF,TGTGCCAGCAGTGTATTGGCACAGGATTCACCCCTCCACTTT
TRBJ2-3,-,-,TRBV30,CAWSTGQGSPDTQYF,TGTGCCTGGAGTACTGGCCAGGGGTCCCCAGATACGCAGTATTTT
TRBJ1-5,-,-,TRBV12-3/TRBV12-4,CASSLPPGGPQHF,TGTGCCAGCAGTTTACCCCCTGGAGGACCCCAGCATTTT
TRBJ2-2,-,TRBD2,TRBV7-3,CASSLTGAGGGTGELFF,TGTGCCAGCAGCTTAACAGGAGCGGGAGGGGGTACCGGGGAGCTGTTTTTT
TRBJ2-7,-,-,TRBV10-1,CASSNTGTYEQYF,TGCGCCAGCAGTAACACAGGGACCTACGAGCAGTACTTC
TRBJ1-2,-,TRBD1,TRBV15,CATSNPEGAYGYTF,TGTGCCACCAGCAATCCTGAGGGGGCCTATGGCTACACCTTC
TRBJ1-2,-,-,TRBV7-3,CASSIRDMDGYTF,TGTGCCAGCAGCATCCGGGATATGGATGGCTACACCTTC
TRBJ1-2,-,TRBD1,TRBV6-6,CASSRQGLPFDYGYTF,TGTGCCAGCAGTCGACAGGGACTCCCCTTTGACTATGGCTACACCTTC
TRBJ1-5,-,TRBD1,TRBV10-3,CAISAGTGTQPQHF,TGTGCCATCAGTGCCGGGACAGGGACTCAGCCCCAGCATTTT
TRBJ1-5,-,TRBD1,TRBV19,CASSLDRGNQPQHF,TGTGCCAGTAGTCTCGACAGGGGTAATCAGCCCCAGCATTTT
TRBJ1-5,few,TRBD1,TRBV6-1,CASSETGGEQPQHF,TGTGCCAGCAGTGAGACAGGGGGCGAACAGCCCCAGCATTTT
TRBJ2-1,-,-,TRBV7-6,CASSLAKGVTSLFEQFF,TGTGCCAGCAGCTTAGCAAAAGGGGTGACCTCCCTTTTTGAGCAGTTCTTC
TRBJ1-5,-,-,TRBV9,CASSVGSSNQPQHF,TGTGCCAGCAGCGTAGGTTCGAGCAATCAGCCCCAGCATTTT
TRBJ1-3,-,-,TRBV27,CASRLRSSGNTIYF,TGTGCCAGCAGGCTACGTAGCTCTGGAAACACCATATATTTT
TRBJ1-1,-,-,TRBV24-1,CATSESVNTEAFF,TGTGCCACCAGTGAATCAGTGAACACTGAAGCTTTCTTT
TRBJ2-2,-,-,TRBV28,CASGRAVGRPGELFF,TGTGCCAGCGGCAGGGCGGTTGGGCGTCCCGGGGAGCTGTTTTTT